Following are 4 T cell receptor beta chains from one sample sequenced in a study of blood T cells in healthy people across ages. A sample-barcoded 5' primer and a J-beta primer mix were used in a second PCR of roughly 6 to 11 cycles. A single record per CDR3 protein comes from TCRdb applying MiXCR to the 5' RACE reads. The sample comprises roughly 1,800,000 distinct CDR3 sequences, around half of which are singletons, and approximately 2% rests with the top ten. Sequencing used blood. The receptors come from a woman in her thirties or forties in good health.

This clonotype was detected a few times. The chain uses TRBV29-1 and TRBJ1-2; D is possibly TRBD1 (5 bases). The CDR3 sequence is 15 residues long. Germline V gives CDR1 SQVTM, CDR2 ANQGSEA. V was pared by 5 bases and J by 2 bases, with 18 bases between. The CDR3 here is CSVMGPGRSNYGYTF. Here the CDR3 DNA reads TGCAGCGTTATGGGACCGGGACGTTCGAACTATGGCTACACCTTC.

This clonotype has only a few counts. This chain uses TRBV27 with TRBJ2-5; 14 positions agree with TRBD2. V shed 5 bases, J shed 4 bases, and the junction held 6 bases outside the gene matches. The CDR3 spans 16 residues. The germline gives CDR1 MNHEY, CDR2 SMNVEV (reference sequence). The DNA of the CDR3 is TGTGCCAGCAGTCCCTCGACTAGCGGGGGGGGAGAGACCCAGTACTTC. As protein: CASSPSTSGGGETQYF.

The CDR3 protein is CASSLVQGVAYEQYF. CDR3 nucleotides: TGTGCCAGCAGTTTGGTACAGGGGGTGGCCTACGAGCAGTACTTC. V usage is TRBV12-3 or TRBV12-4 and J usage is TRBJ2-7; 8 bases map to TRBD1. The CDR3 runs 15 residues. J was trimmed by 2 bases and V by 3 bases; bases with no gene match: 6.

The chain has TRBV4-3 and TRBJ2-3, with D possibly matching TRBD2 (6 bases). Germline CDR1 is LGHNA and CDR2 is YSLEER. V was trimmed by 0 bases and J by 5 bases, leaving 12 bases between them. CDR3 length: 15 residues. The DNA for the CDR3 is TGCGCCAGCAGCCAAGATTGGCAGCGGGTAGATACGCAGTATTTT. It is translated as CASSQDWQRVDTQYF.